These 22 T cell receptor beta chains originate from one sample sequenced in a study of shared clonotypes between healthy human individuals. Some clones are missing from TCRdb's copy, which holds only in-frame ones; the method was immunoSEQ multiplex PCR. In the table there are some 1,900,000 clones, roughly 95% of which are singletons. CD45RO-negative CD8 cells positively selected for CCR7 made up the naive population, which excluded terminally differentiated effector memory CD45RA+ cells. The specimen was naive CD8+ T cells sorted from blood. These receptors all come from a man aged 18 to 29 in good health.

The rearrangement links TRBV7-2 to TRBJ2-7; D gene uncertain. With 8 bases removed from V and 2 bases from J, the gap between germline ends came to 13 bases. The CDR3 totals 13 residues. CDR1 is SGHTA, CDR2 FQGNSA, per germline. CDR3 region: CASSTKATYEQYF. CDR3 coding DNA: TGTGCCAGCTCCACAAAGGCCACCTACGAGCAGTACTTC.

The V call is TRBV7-3, the J call TRBJ2-7; perhaps D is TRBD1 or TRBD2 (5 bases each). Germline loops: CDR1 SGHTA, CDR2 FQGTGA. CDR3 length: 16 amino acids. V lost 3 bases, J lost 6 bases, and 21 bases lay in between. CDR3 sequence reads: CASSLIRGAAPTEQYF. The CDR3 DNA reads TGTGCCAGCAGCTTGATTAGAGGGGCGGCCCCAACCGAGCAGTACTTC.

V gene TRBV6-6 combines with J gene TRBJ2-1, with D perhaps assigned TRBD1 or TRBD2 (5 bases each). Deletions cut 6 bases from V and 7 bases from J, with 13 bases between. The CDR3 is 13 amino acids. CDR1 and CDR2 (germline): MNHNY, SVGAGI (reference sequence). For the CDR3, the DNA is TGTGCCAGCAGGGGGGATTTATTTAATGAGCAGTTCTTC. Translation gives CASRGDLFNEQFF.

The V gene is TRBV6-5, the J gene TRBJ2-5; D perhaps matches TRBD2 (6 bases). The CDR3 is made up of 14 amino acids. The germline V gene has CDR1 MNHEY and CDR2 SVGAGI. V dropped 11 bases and J dropped 4 bases, with 20 bases sitting between them. The CDR3 DNA is TGTGCCTCCAAAGGGACTCCCCGCGGAGAGACCCAGTACTTC. Amino acid sequence: CASKGTPRGETQYF.

The chain has TRBV11-3 and TRBJ2-5; 9 bases align to TRBD1. The CDR3 consists of 16 residues. The germline gives CDR1 SGHNT, CDR2 YENEEA. V shed 1 base and J 2 bases; nucleotides not matched to a gene: 5. The CDR3 loop reads CASSLGQGDWQETQYF. The CDR3 DNA sequence: TGTGCCAGCAGCTTAGGACAGGGGGATTGGCAAGAGACCCAGTACTTC.

Note on this clone: Within the sample, other DNA sequences also encode this same CDR3. The chain joins TRBV6-1 to TRBJ2-7; a possible D gene is TRBD1 (6 bases). The CDR3 runs to 12 residues. V lost 6 bases and J 1 base, leaving 7 bases between the germline ends. CDR1 MNHNS and CDR2 SASEGT come from the germline V gene. This chain's CDR3 is CASRDSSYEQYF. In DNA form, the CDR3 reads TGTGCCAGCAGGGACAGTTCCTACGAGCAGTACTTC.

This clone was found a few times. The chain couples TRBV2 to TRBJ1-3; TRBD1 might be the D (6 bases). The V and J ends lost 6 bases and 11 bases respectively, with 20 bases between them. The germline V gene has CDR1 SNHLY and CDR2 FYNNEI. The CDR3 contains 14 residues. CDR3 loop: CASSPPEGEPSIYF. The CDR3 DNA sequence: TGTGCCAGCAGCCCACCGGAGGGGGAGCCTTCCATATATTTT.

Regarding this clone: The sample has other DNA sequences that encode this CDR3 too. The chain employs TRBV6-5 and TRBJ1-4; a weak D match, TRBD1 (5 bases). The germline gives CDR1 MNHEY, CDR2 SVGAGI. V was shortened by 0 bases and J by 7 bases, with 9 bases between the two germline ends. There are 14 residues in the CDR3. CDR3 in amino acids: CASSYSGPGEKLFF. CDR3 sequence (DNA): TGTGCCAGCAGTTACTCGGGGCCAGGTGAAAAACTGTTTTTT.

The V call is TRBV6-1, the J call TRBJ2-3, with 7 bases lining up with TRBD1. V was pared by 3 bases and J by 0 bases, with 3 bases of the junction left unmatched. Germline CDR1 and CDR2: MNHNS and SASEGT. The CDR3 extends over 15 amino acids. The CDR3 region has the DNA TGTGCCAGCAGTGAGCTGGGACAGAGCACAGATACGCAGTATTTT. Amino acids: CASSELGQSTDTQYF.

This clone was recorded once. The J gene is TRBJ1-5, the V gene TRBV5-1; D is possibly TRBD1 (6 bases). CDR3 length: 13 amino acids. Trimming pared 1 base from V and 7 bases from J, leaving 9 bases between. Germline V gives CDR1 SGHRS, CDR2 YFSETQ. The CDR3 reads CASSLRGTQPQHF. The CDR3 nucleotides are TGCGCCAGCAGCTTGAGGGGGACCCAGCCCCAGCATTTT. The full variable domain, in which reference TRBV5-1 and TRBJ1-5 provide the parts outside the CDR3, is KAGVTQTPRYLIKTRGQQVTLSCSPISGHRSVSWYQQTPGQGLQFLFEYFSETQRNKGNFPGRFSGRQFSNSRSEMNVSTLELGDSALYLCASSLRGTQPQHFGDGTRLSIL.

The V and J genes are TRBV5-4 and TRBJ1-1; no clear D gene. The CDR3 length is 14 residues. Germline V gene data show CDR1 as SGHNT and CDR2 as YYREEE (reference sequence). Trimming left V 3 bases short and J 0 bases short, with 9 bases between. In nucleotides, the CDR3 is TGTGCCAGCAGCTGGATGGATTTGAACACTGAAGCTTTCTTT. Encoded protein: CASSWMDLNTEAFF.

The chain joins TRBV7-8 to TRBJ2-3, with D tentatively TRBD2 (5 bases). V shed 9 bases and J shed 3 bases, with 19 bases lying between them. The V gene's germline CDR1 is SGHVS and CDR2 FQNEAQ. The CDR3 runs to 15 residues. CDR3 coding DNA: TGTGCCAGTGAGGGCGGAGGTAGGGAGACAGATACGCAGTATTTT. This sequence encodes CASEGGGRETDTQYF.

The chain is built from TRBV5-6 and TRBJ2-1, with TRBD2 identical over 10 bases. CDR3 size: 13 residues. With 0 bases clipped from V and 13 bases from J, the junction kept 4 bases outside the gene matches. Germline assignment: CDR1 SGHDT and CDR2 YYEEEE. The CDR3 DNA sequence: TGTGCCAGCAGCTTGGGGACTAGCGGAGGCCAGTTCTTC. Translation: CASSLGTSGGQFF.

As to this clone: Other DNA sequences from this sample encode an identical CDR3 as well. The V call is TRBV9, the J call TRBJ2-2; D gene ambiguous. Germline CDR1 is SGDLS and CDR2 is YYNGEE. Deletions cut 3 bases from V and 5 bases from J, with 8 bases between. This CDR3 is built from 13 residues. The CDR3 sequence is CASSGDGTGELFF. In DNA, the CDR3 is TGTGCCAGCAGCGGCGACGGGACCGGGGAGCTGTTTTTT.

This chain links TRBV4-3 with TRBJ2-1; D gene ambiguous. Trimming removed 4 bases at V and 1 base at J, with 11 bases between. Germline V CDR1 and CDR2: LGHNA, YSLEER. The CDR3 runs to 15 residues. Here the CDR3 DNA reads TGCGCCAGCAGCCCCTTCCAAGGGTCCTACAATGAGCAGTTCTTC. Translated, it gives CASSPFQGSYNEQFF.

Note on this clone: This specimen includes other DNA sequences encoding the same CDR3. The chain combines TRBV4-1 with TRBJ2-2; possibly TRBD1 for D (6 bases). This CDR3 is built from 15 residues. Trimming took 1 base from V and 2 from J, leaving 8 bases between them. CDR1 is MGHRA and CDR2 is YSYEKL in the germline V gene. DNA of the CDR3: TGCGCCAGCAGCCAAGCAGGGGTTAACACCGGGGAGCTGTTTTTT. Its protein product is CASSQAGVNTGELFF.

The J gene is TRBJ1-5, the V gene TRBV27; D gene unclear. Trimming shortened V by 8 bases and J by 6 bases, and 20 bases separated the two germline ends. The germline gives CDR1 MNHEY, CDR2 SMNVEV (reference sequence). This CDR3 region has 15 residues. The CDR3 DNA sequence: TGTGCCAGCTCCGCGCTCAGCCGAGGCAGTCAGCCCCAGCATTTT. Translation: CASSALSRGSQPQHF.

The V and J genes are TRBV11-3 and TRBJ2-4; D is perhaps TRBD1 or TRBD2 (7 bases each). The CDR3 has 19 residues. CDR1 is SGHNT and CDR2 is YENEEA in the germline V gene. V lost 5 bases, J lost 0 bases, and 23 bases lay in between. The CDR3 coding sequence is TGTGCCAGCAGCCAAGCGGGACAGCGTGGACTTCTAGCCAAAAACATTCAGTACTTC. Its translation: CASSQAGQRGLLAKNIQYF.

V is TRBV12-5 and J is TRBJ1-1; maybe TRBD1 (6 bases). The germline V gene encodes CDR1 LGHNT and CDR2 FRNRAP. V was clipped by 2 bases and J by 0 bases, with 13 bases between them. The CDR3 totals 16 residues. The CDR3 protein is CASGLSGDSLNTEAFF. Written as DNA, the CDR3 is TGTGCTAGTGGTTTGTCAGGGGACTCGCTGAACACTGAAGCTTTCTTT.

J is TRBJ1-2 and V is TRBV2; D remains unclear. Germline lookup yields CDR1 SNHLY and CDR2 FYNNEI. The CDR3 is 13 amino acids. V was trimmed by 7 bases and J by 1 base, leaving 10 bases between them. CDR3 nucleotide sequence: TGTGCCAGCATCAACGGCTATAACTATGGCTACACCTTC. Translating gives CASINGYNYGYTF.

As to this clone: This same CDR3 is encoded by further DNA sequences in the sample. The chain joins TRBV30 to TRBJ2-6; tentatively, D is TRBD2 (5 bases). The CDR3 has 14 amino acids. Per germline, CDR1 GTSNPN and CDR2 SVGIG (reference sequence). V was trimmed by 1 base and J by 2 bases, leaving 6 bases between them. This CDR3 is CAWSAGTGANVLTF. CDR3 in DNA: TGTGCCTGGAGTGCGGGGACTGGGGCCAACGTCCTGACTTTC.

This clone was recorded only once. The chain carries TRBV19 and TRBJ1-6; D might be TRBD1 (5 bases). With 5 bases removed from V and 9 bases from J, the gap between germline ends came to 20 bases. CDR1 and CDR2 (germline): LNHDA, SQIVND (reference sequence). CDR3 size: 16 residues. The CDR3 DNA follows: TGTGCCAGTAGTTCCAGGGCTTCGCTTCGTGGTTCACCCCTCCACTTT. It encodes CASSSRASLRGSPLHF.